These 11 T cell receptor beta chains share one sample of origin, sequenced in a study of blood T cell repertoires in COVID-19. The repertoire was sequenced with immunoSEQ multiplex PCR; TCRdb's copy has only in-frame clones and lacks some. The sample contains tens of thousands of clones, roughly 82% of which appear only once. The sequenced sample consisted of peripheral blood. The receptors were sampled from a man aged 50 to 60 with active or convalescent COVID-19.

This clone was seen only once. The CDR3 DNA is TGTGCCACCAGCAGAGATCTTCTTGGCTACACCTTC. Its translation is CATSRDLLGYTF. The genes are TRBV15 and TRBJ1-2, with D unresolved. CDR3 size: 12 residues. V was clipped by 0 bases and J by 7 bases, with 6 bases between them. The V gene's germline CDR1 is LNHNV and CDR2 YYDKDF (reference sequence). Full variable domain (remainder filled in from reference TRBV15 and TRBJ1-2): DAMVIQNPRYQVTQFGKPVTLSCSQTLNHNVMYWYQQKSSQAPKLLFHYYDKDFNNEADTPDNFQSRRPNTSFCFLDIRSPGLGDTAMYLCATSRDLLGYTFGSGTRLTVV.

This chain uses TRBV6-6 with TRBJ1-1, with D possibly matching TRBD1 (5 bases). V shed 5 bases and J shed 0 bases, with 13 bases lying between them. The CDR3 length is 15 residues. Germline loops: CDR1 MNHNY, CDR2 SVGAGI (reference sequence). CDR3 bases: TGTGCCAGCAGTCTTACCTCAGGGATGAACACTGAAGCTTTCTTT. This encodes CASSLTSGMNTEAFF.

This sequence joins TRBV2 and TRBJ2-3, with D tentatively TRBD2 (5 bases). CDR1 and CDR2 (germline): SNHLY, FYNNEI. The CDR3 loop spans 14 amino acids. V lost 8 bases and J 3 bases, leaving 15 bases between the germline ends. CDR3 nucleotides: TGTGCCAGCGAGGGCAAGATTTGGACAGATACGCAGTATTTT. Translation: CASEGKIWTDTQYF. Full variable domain (outside the CDR3, taken from reference TRBV2 and TRBJ2-3): EPEVTQTPSHQVTQMGQEVILRCVPISNHLYFYWYRQILGQKVEFLVSFYNNEISEKSEIFDDQFSVERPDGSNFTLKIRSTKLEDSAMYFCASEGKIWTDTQYFGPGTRLTVL.

The gene calls are TRBV6-4 and TRBJ1-2; tentative D call: TRBD1 (5 bases). The CDR3 is made up of 14 amino acids. Germline V gives CDR1 MRHNA, CDR2 SNTAGT. Trimming stripped 7 bases from V and 7 bases from J, with 19 bases between. The CDR3 here is CASTANPRDGGYTF. CDR3 coding DNA: TGTGCCAGCACCGCCAACCCCAGGGATGGTGGCTACACCTTC.

The rearrangement uses TRBV7-9 and TRBJ1-2, with 9 bases identical to TRBD1. This CDR3 is built from 14 residues. V shed 5 bases and J 7 bases; nucleotides not matched to a gene: 8. Germline assignment: CDR1 SEHNR and CDR2 FQNEAQ (reference sequence). CDR3 sequence reads: CASSAPTGGRGYTF. The DNA of the CDR3 is TGTGCCAGCAGCGCCCCGACAGGGGGACGTGGCTACACCTTC.

This sequence joins TRBV6-2 or TRBV6-3 and TRBJ2-3; D remains unclear. Trimming shortened V by 2 bases and J by 0 bases, and 3 bases separated the two germline ends. This CDR3 has 13 residues. Germline V gene lookup returns CDR1 MNHEY and CDR2 SVGEGT. Written as DNA, the CDR3 is TGTGCCAGCAGTTACCCAAGCACAGATACGCAGTATTTT. It specifies CASSYPSTDTQYF.

The chain has TRBV6-5 and TRBJ2-6, with D unclear. V shed 6 bases and J shed 1 base, with 7 bases lying between them. The CDR3 totals 14 residues. Germline V gene data show CDR1 as MNHEY and CDR2 as SVGAGI. CDR3 loop: CASSRQSGANVLTF. The CDR3 DNA sequence: TGTGCCAGCAGCAGGCAATCTGGGGCCAACGTCCTGACTTTC.

V gene TRBV7-9 combines with J gene TRBJ1-2; maybe TRBD1 (6 bases). The germline CDR1 and CDR2 sequences are SEHNR and FQNEAQ (reference sequence). The CDR3 spans 15 residues. V was clipped by 0 bases and J by 8 bases, with 16 bases between them. CDR3 sequence (DNA): TGTGCCAGCAGCTTAGCCGGGACAAGCGGGGGAGGCTACACCTTC. Its translation is CASSLAGTSGGGYTF.

This rearrangement joins TRBV6-5 to TRBJ1-1; 8 positions agree with TRBD1. The junction had 8 bases not matched to a gene; V was cut back by 6 bases and J by 5 bases. CDR3 length: 14 amino acids. Germline CDR1 reads MNHEY; CDR2 reads SVGAGI. The CDR3 loop reads CASRLGQGGTEAFF. The CDR3 DNA reads as TGTGCCAGCAGACTAGGACAGGGTGGAACTGAAGCTTTCTTT.

The rearrangement uses TRBV2 and TRBJ2-1; TRBD1 is a possible D gene (5 bases). Germline CDR1 reads SNHLY; CDR2 reads FYNNEI. This CDR3 is 14 amino acids long. Trimming shortened V by 4 bases and J by 4 bases, and 11 bases separated the two germline ends. This CDR3 reads CASSARVGYNEQFF. The CDR3 DNA reads TGTGCCAGCAGTGCCAGGGTAGGATACAATGAGCAGTTCTTC.

This sequence joins TRBV19 and TRBJ1-2; 7 nucleotides line up with TRBD1. Germline V gene data show CDR1 as LNHDA and CDR2 as SQIVND (reference sequence). V lost 3 bases to trimming and J lost 5 bases; unmatched junction nucleotides: 3. The CDR3 contains 13 residues. DNA of the CDR3: TGTGCCAGTAGTATTACAGGGGAATATGGCTACACCTTC. This codes for CASSITGEYGYTF.